One T cell receptor (beta chain) is described in this entry. This receptor's antigen is unknown. One base away there is no much larger clone; base qualities are not given. Other DNA sequences from this sample encode an identical CDR3 as well. Based on the germline V gene, the CDR1 and CDR2 sequences are SGHRS and YFSETQ. V has 2 bases trimmed and J has 0 bases trimmed; junction bases matching no gene number 0. Including the terminal cysteine and phenylalanine, the CDR3 comprises 15 residues. This entry keeps only the CDR3 DNA: 45 bases, framed from base 1. TCRbeta CDR3 regions were amplified from genomic DNA using the immunoSEQ Assay, a bias-controlled multiplex PCR. The published analysis was carried out like this. The number of nucleated cells in each sample was estimated from the amplification of reference gene primers within the assay. To quantify the absolute abundance of each unique TCRbeta CDR3 rearrangement, sequence reads were collapsed and filtered. For each sample, productive Simpson clonality was calculated as the square root of Simpson's diversity index over productive rearrangements. Held by TCRdb, this immuneACCESS table contains in-frame sequences only and omits some clones. Under half of the omission traces to an unresolved V gene where checked; the cause of the rest is unknown. The V and J calls and clone size were taken over from that table, and D and trimming were inferred from the DNA. A total of 200,000 to 300,000 clones appear in this sample, around 86% of them only once. Around an eighth of the sample is taken by the ten largest.

Collaborating institutions collected whole blood in K2EDTA tubes following their own protocols. For TCRbeta analysis, collaborator samples were shipped as frozen whole blood, as isolated PBMCs, or as DNA extracted from either sample type. This record belongs to a study of blood T cell repertoires in COVID-19 (dated by TCRdb to about 2020). Notes on the research overall: Samples covering the acute and convalescent phases of COVID-19 were provided by collaborators in the United States, Italy and Spain. The samples were drawn from the first 160 participants of the ongoing ImmuneRACE study and from some 1,300 subjects provided by 6 global collaborators. The prospective study material was composed of cDNA or gDNA derived from T cells, B-cell-depleted T cells, or PBMCs. Where available, HLA class I and class II types were obtained from metadata supplied by the sample provider rather than from assay-based typing. A freely available public database, intended as a resource for researchers studying the immune response to SARS-CoV-2, is where the repertoires were released. A de-identified subject ID, COVID-19 status, age in years and sex were almost always included in the sample metadata. Subjects who had been exposed to COVID-19, were actively infected with it, or had recovered from it provided the deeply sampled blood TCRbeta repertoires that made up the dataset. Paper-wide results and their limitations: The quantity of clinical and demographic metadata differed by source and by participant and was supplied without curation.

The receptor's source is a woman between 55 and 75 years old with active or convalescent COVID-19. Sequenced sample: peripheral blood. The rearrangement combines TRBV5-1 with TRBJ2-3, and 10 junctional nucleotides match TRBD2. The CDR3 protein is CASSLAGGSTDTQYF. The bases read TGCGCCAGCAGCTTAGCGGGGGGGAGCACAGATACGCAGTATTTT.